This is a list of T cell receptor beta chains from one sample in a study of T cells after yellow fever vaccination. TCRdb re-called the 5' RACE reads through MiXCR, storing one row per CDR3 protein. The repertoire holds some 350,000 distinct CDR3 sequences, with approximately 10% as singletons. This sample comprised PBMCs, obtained on the day of the first yellow fever vaccination. These receptor sequences come from a man aged 18 to 35 who received the YFV17D yellow fever vaccine. Each CDR3 is given with its conserved first and last residue. Fields, in order: J gene, clone size, V gene, D gene, CDR3 DNA, CDR3 protein. The D gene is left open where the match is weak. Rows may omit the clone size; those that give it use once, few, many or a size class.

>TRBJ2-2|-|TRBV12-3/TRBV12-4|-
TGTGCCAGCACCGGGACACTCTACACCGGGGAGCTGTTTTTT
CASTGTLYTGELFF
>TRBJ1-5|many|TRBV6-2/TRBV6-3|-
TGTGCCAGCAGACCTCCTACAGGGTTCAATCAGCCCCAGCATTTT
CASRPPTGFNQPQHF
>TRBJ2-2|-|TRBV28|-
TGTGCCAGCAGCTTCACGAACACCGGGGAGCTGTTTTTT
CASSFTNTGELFF
>TRBJ2-2|-|TRBV5-5|-
TGTGCCAGCAGCGCCGGAGTGGAGCTGTTTTTT
CASSAGVELFF
>TRBJ2-3|-|TRBV20-1|TRBD2
TGCAGTGCTCATCTAGCGGGGGTTGGAGATACGCAGTATTTT
CSAHLAGVGDTQYF
>TRBJ2-2|-|TRBV5-4|-
TGTGCCAGCAAAACGGGACAAATGAACACCGGGGAGCTGTTTTTT
CASKTGQMNTGELFF
>TRBJ2-1|few|TRBV25-1|TRBD2
TGTGCCAGCAGTGTAAGGGAGCGGGGGGCCGCCAATGAGCAGTTCTTC
CASSVRERGAANEQFF
>TRBJ2-7|few|TRBV11-2|-
TGTGCCAGCAGCTTAGATCCTGGGCCCCATTACGAGCAGTACTTC
CASSLDPGPHYEQYF
>TRBJ2-2|-|TRBV7-2|TRBD1
TGTGCCAGCAGCTCGAGGACAGGGGGCCACGGGGAGCTGTTTTTT
CASSSRTGGHGELFF
>TRBJ2-3|many|TRBV18|-
TGTGCCAGCTCACCGGGTCTTTTCCCGGATACGCAGTATTTT
CASSPGLFPDTQYF
>TRBJ2-3|few|TRBV3-1|TRBD1
TGTGCCAGCAGCCAACGAGGGACAGGCTTAGATACGCAGTATTTT
CASSQRGTGLDTQYF
>TRBJ1-5|-|TRBV13|-
TGTGCCAGCAGCTTAGGCCCTACCCGCGGAGGGGCGGCCCAGCCCCAGCATTTT
CASSLGPTRGGAAQPQHF
>TRBJ2-7|few|TRBV20-1|-
TGCAGTGCTAGAGATCGGGGCCGGGCGGCCCACGAGCAGTACTTC
CSARDRGRAAHEQYF
>TRBJ2-1|-|TRBV9|-
TGTGCCAGCACCCCAGAGGAAGTTTTTCATGAGCAGTTCTTC
CASTPEEVFHEQFF
>TRBJ2-1|-|TRBV6-2/TRBV6-3|-
TGTGCCAGCAGTTATGGGGGCCAGTCCAACTCCTACAATGAGCAGTTCTTC
CASSYGGQSNSYNEQFF
>TRBJ2-2|-|TRBV6-5|-
TGTGCCAGCAGTTACTCAAGAGGGGCCGGGGAGCTGTTTTTT
CASSYSRGAGELFF
>TRBJ2-2|many|TRBV4-3|-
TGCGCCAGCAGCCAACGTCTTGGGACCGGGGAGCTGTTTTTT
CASSQRLGTGELFF
>TRBJ2-6|few|TRBV4-3|-
TGCGCCAGCAGCCACCGGGCTTACTCTGGGGCCAACGTCCTGACTTTC
CASSHRAYSGANVLTF
>TRBJ1-5|-|TRBV19|-
TGTGCCAGTAGCGTCACTCGGCAGCCCCAGCATTTT
CASSVTRQPQHF
>TRBJ1-1|few|TRBV3-1|TRBD1
TGTGCCAGCAGCGCAACAGGGGAAGGGGAAGCTTTCTTT
CASSATGEGEAFF
>TRBJ2-2|few|TRBV7-3|TRBD2
TGTGCCAGCAGCATACCACTAGCGGGCACCGGGGAGCTGTTTTTT
CASSIPLAGTGELFF
>TRBJ2-5|few|TRBV7-2|TRBD1
TGTGCCAGCAGCTTGTACAGGGGAGAGACCCAGTACTTC
CASSLYRGETQYF
>TRBJ1-1|few|TRBV7-2|-
TGTGCCAGCAGCAACCATGCGGGGGGGCAAGGCACTGAAGCTTTCTTT
CASSNHAGGQGTEAFF
>TRBJ1-2|few|TRBV29-1|-
TGCAGCGCCCCTGGGCAGCCCCAGGGCTACACCTTC
CSAPGQPQGYTF
>TRBJ2-1|few|TRBV11-1|TRBD2
TGTGCCAGCAGCTTCTATCGGGGGGGGCAGGGTGAGCAGTTCTTC
CASSFYRGGQGEQFF
>TRBJ1-1|few|TRBV14|-
TGTGCCAGCAGCCAGACCTACAGGGAAGCTTTCTTT
CASSQTYREAFF
>TRBJ2-5|-|TRBV19|TRBD1
TGTGCCAGCCGCCACTGGACAGGGTCGAAAGAGACCCAGTACTTC
CASRHWTGSKETQYF
>TRBJ2-3|-|TRBV7-9|-
TGTGCCAGCACCGGCCATAAGGCAGACCTCACAGATACGCAGTATTTT
CASTGHKADLTDTQYF
>TRBJ1-2|-|TRBV5-1|-
TGCGCCAGCAGCCAAAGGGGGGGCTTTGGCTACACCTTC
CASSQRGGFGYTF
>TRBJ2-1|-|TRBV9|-
TGTGCCAGCAGCGCCACCGGGGTGGTCCACAATGAGCAGTTCTTC
CASSATGVVHNEQFF
>TRBJ2-1|few|TRBV11-2|-
TGTGCCAGCGGCTATGAGCAGTTCTTC
CASGYEQFF
>TRBJ1-1|-|TRBV20-1|TRBD1
TGCAGTGCTCCGGCAGGGGGCTGGTCTGAAGCTTTCTTT
CSAPAGGWSEAFF
>TRBJ2-1|many|TRBV20-1|TRBD2
TGCAGTGCTCATACTAGCGGGGGGGCCAATGAGCAGTTCTTC
CSAHTSGGANEQFF
>TRBJ1-4|-|TRBV6-1|-
TGTGCCAGCAGCCGAGACAGTAGGAATGAAAAACTGTTTTTT
CASSRDSRNEKLFF
>TRBJ2-7|-|TRBV20-1|-
TGCAGTCCGGTGGAAGGGGGCGAGCAGTACTTC
CSPVEGGEQYF
>TRBJ1-2|few|TRBV28|TRBD1
TGTGCCAGCACATTCCAGGGGGATAATAACTATGGCTACACCTTC
CASTFQGDNNYGYTF
>TRBJ2-1|-|TRBV4-2|-
TGTGCCAGCAGCCAAGATCTAGGGGGGCCTTACAATGAGCAGTTCTTC
CASSQDLGGPYNEQFF
>TRBJ2-1|few|TRBV5-1|-
TGCGCCAGCACTTCGGTCACCTACAATGAGCAGTTCTTC
CASTSVTYNEQFF
>TRBJ1-1|-|TRBV18|-
TGTGCCAGCTCCGACGAAGGGGACATATCGGGCACTGAAGCTTTCTTT
CASSDEGDISGTEAFF
>TRBJ1-5|-|TRBV20-1|TRBD1
TGCAGTGCAGGGGGCAGCCCGTCTTATCAGCCCCAGCATTTT
CSAGGSPSYQPQHF
>TRBJ2-5|many|TRBV5-1|-
TGCGCCAGCAGCCCGGAGGCGGGGGCGATAGAGACCCAGTACTTC
CASSPEAGAIETQYF
>TRBJ2-2|-|TRBV4-1|TRBD1
TGCGCCAGCAGCCTACCGGGTCGGGACAGGGGTAACGGGGAGCTGTTTTTT
CASSLPGRDRGNGELFF
>TRBJ1-4|-|TRBV5-1|-
TGCGCCAGCAGCCAGACCCCGTTTACCGGGGGGCATAATGAAAAACTGTTTTTT
CASSQTPFTGGHNEKLFF
>TRBJ1-5|few|TRBV27|TRBD1
TGTGCCAGCGCCTTCTTGGACAGGGTAGGTCATCAGCCCCAGCATTTT
CASAFLDRVGHQPQHF
>TRBJ2-1|-|TRBV25-1|-
TGTGCCAGCAGGGGAGGGGGTTGGGGCTCCTACAATGAGCAGTTCTTC
CASRGGGWGSYNEQFF
>TRBJ2-1|few|TRBV11-2|TRBD2
TGTGCCAGCAGCTCGGGACTAGCGGGGGGGCTTTCGGTCGCTGAGCAGTTCTTC
CASSSGLAGGLSVAEQFF
>TRBJ2-3|-|TRBV9|-
TGTGCCAGCAGCGTAGTGCAGGGGTTGACCCTTCCGCAGTATTTT
CASSVVQGLTLPQYF
>TRBJ2-5|many|TRBV3-1|-
TGTGCCAGCAGCCAAGATATCATGATCGAGACCCAGTACTTC
CASSQDIMIETQYF
>TRBJ2-2|-|TRBV29-1|-
TGCAGCGTCCAACAGACAGGATATTACGGGGAGCTGTTTTTT
CSVQQTGYYGELFF
>TRBJ2-2|-|TRBV4-3|-
TGCGCCAGCAGCCAACGACCGGGACAATCGAACACCGGGGAGCTGTTTTTT
CASSQRPGQSNTGELFF
>TRBJ1-1|few|TRBV20-1|-
TGCAGTGCTAGTCCTGGCCGCGGAGCTTTCTTT
CSASPGRGAFF
>TRBJ2-1|many|TRBV5-1|TRBD2
TGCGCCAGCAGCTTCCTAGCGGGGGACAATGAGCAGTTCTTC
CASSFLAGDNEQFF
>TRBJ2-5|many|TRBV6-1|TRBD1
TGTGCCAGCAGGGAGACAGGGGGAGAGACCCAGTACTTC
CASRETGGETQYF
>TRBJ1-2|many|TRBV9|-
TGTGCCAGCAGCGTAGGAGGGGACTATGGCTACACCTTC
CASSVGGDYGYTF